The rows below give T cell receptor beta chains drawn from one sample of a study of T-cell memory formation after mild COVID-19. TCRdb redid the calling of the 5' RACE reads with MiXCR, one entry per CDR3 protein. Among about 260,000 distinct CDR3 sequences listed, approximately 15% were seen once. Sequencing used PBMCs or a T cell subset sorted from them (not recorded which). The receptors derive from a man in his late teens or twenties who had mild COVID-19 (a few samples of this study predate the infection). Cell type and time point are not known. CDR3s leave out the opening cysteine and the closing phenylalanine or tryptophan.

v_gene	j_gene	len	CDR3aa
TRBV5-1	TRBJ2-2	12	ASSVPGGTGELF
TRBV28	TRBJ2-3	13	ASSTLGISADTQY
TRBV20-1	TRBJ2-7	10	SASWQTGEQY
TRBV6-5	TRBJ2-3	14	ASSHRLAEGEDTQY
TRBV7-9	TRBJ2-7	10	ASRANPGEQY
TRBV2	TRBJ2-1	11	ASSERGGWEQF
TRBV5-1	TRBJ2-5	11	ASSPGRAETQY
TRBV7-2	TRBJ1-2	12	ASSLKTGVYGYT
TRBV6-5	TRBJ1-4	11	ASSSYGREKLF
TRBV4-3	TRBJ1-6	14	ASSPTPTGDNSPLH
TRBV4-3	TRBJ1-1	12	ASSHLDRDTEAF
TRBV12-3/TRBV12-4	TRBJ1-1	10	ASSRTVTEAF
TRBV7-2	TRBJ1-1	10	ASSFGRVEAF